The entry that follows covers one TCR beta chain sequence. This CDR3 has 15 amino acids. Trimming cost V 2 bases and J 2 bases; bases outside gene matches: 6. The germline CDR1 and CDR2 sequences are MNHEY and SVGAGI. The sample originates from a study of blood T cell repertoires in COVID-19. The data were produced by immunoSEQ multiplex PCR, yet TCRdb's version contains in-frame clones alone and is incomplete. The sample comprises roughly 140,000 clones, 80% of which are singletons, and about 4% rests with the top ten. Material for sequencing was peripheral blood. The chain carries TRBV6-5 and TRBJ2-7; 7 nucleotides line up with TRBD2. This receptor was obtained from a man in his 70s who had recovered from COVID-19. CDR3 protein: CASSYGGDDTYEQYF. CDR3 nucleotide sequence: TGTGCCAGCAGTTACGGGGGGGATGATACCTACGAGCAGTACTTC.